The 11 T cell receptor beta chains below were found in one sample sequenced in a study of blood T cell repertoires in COVID-19. Sequenced by immunoSEQ multiplex PCR; TCRdb stores in-frame clones only, minus some. The data contain about 94,000 clones, under 90% of them singletons. The specimen sequenced was peripheral blood. The receptor set was obtained from a human donor in a cohort sampled during active COVID-19.

This sequence joins TRBV29-1 and TRBJ2-7; unclear D gene. This CDR3 is built from 14 residues. V was cut by 5 bases and J by 0 bases, with 14 bases left in between. CDR1 and CDR2 (germline): SQVTM, ANQGSEA. CDR3 protein: CSVQEMGNSYEQYF. The DNA for the CDR3 is TGCAGCGTTCAGGAAATGGGCAACTCCTACGAGCAGTACTTC.

This clone was seen more than once but under ten times. The chain couples TRBV5-6 to TRBJ2-3, with TRBD1 matching over 8 bases. The CDR3 spans 14 residues. The V gene's germline CDR1 is SGHDT and CDR2 YYEEEE. V lost 6 bases to trimming and J lost 7 bases; unmatched junction nucleotides: 10. CDR3 sequence: CASISRGRLYTQYF. In DNA form, the CDR3 reads TGTGCCAGCATCTCCAGGGGGCGTCTGTATACGCAGTATTTT. Together with reference TRBV5-6 and TRBJ2-3, the CDR3 gives the full variable domain: DAGVTQSPTHLIKTRGQQVTLRCSPKSGHDTVSWYQQALGQGPQFIFQYYEEEERQRGNFPDRFSGHQFPNYSSELNVNALLLGDSALYLCASISRGRLYTQYFGPGTRLTVL.

The V call is TRBV6-6, the J call TRBJ1-3; TRBD1 is a possible D gene (5 bases). Trimming cost V 2 bases and J 0 bases, with 11 bases left between them. Germline V gives CDR1 MNHNY, CDR2 SVGAGI (reference sequence). The CDR3 is 16 amino acids. CDR3 in DNA: TGTGCCAGCAGTTACCTTCGGACAACCTCTGGAAACACCATATATTTT. Its protein is CASSYLRTTSGNTIYF.

This clone was found a few times. The chain employs TRBV3-1 (or the pseudogene TRBV3-2) and TRBJ2-7, with 9 bases fitting TRBD1. The CDR3 totals 14 residues. Germline V gene sequence: CDR1 LGHDT, CDR2 YNNKEL (reference sequence). With V trimmed by 4 bases and J by 4 bases, 5 bases remained unmatched. This CDR3 reads CASSPGTGKYEQYF. The CDR3 DNA follows: TGTGCCAGCAGCCCCGGGACAGGGAAGTACGAGCAGTACTTC.

The chain has TRBV3-1 (or the pseudogene TRBV3-2) and TRBJ1-4, with no clear D. Trimming cost V 0 bases and J 8 bases, with 13 bases left between them. CDR3 size: 15 residues. Germline CDR1 is LGHDT and CDR2 is YNNKEL (reference sequence). The CDR3 reads CASSQETRAREKLFF. The CDR3 DNA follows: TGTGCCAGCAGCCAAGAAACGCGGGCTAGGGAAAAACTGTTTTTT.

The chain employs TRBV7-2 and TRBJ2-7, with 12 nucleotides matching TRBD2. The CDR3 is made up of 15 amino acids. CDR1 is SGHTA and CDR2 is FQGNSA in the germline V gene. The V segment lost 4 bases and the J segment 5 bases; nucleotides outside the gene matches: 6. CDR3 DNA sequence: TGTGCCAGCAGCTGGGCCCTAGCGGGAGGGAACGAGCAGTACTTC. Its protein is CASSWALAGGNEQYF.

V is TRBV3-1 (or the pseudogene TRBV3-2) and J is TRBJ1-5; the D is unclear. CDR3 length: 13 residues. V was trimmed by 3 bases and J by 3 bases, leaving 6 bases between them. The germline CDR1 and CDR2 sequences are LGHDT and YNNKEL (reference sequence). The CDR3 nucleotides read TGTGCCAGCAGCCAGGCTTTCAATCAGCCCCAGCATTTT. Encoded protein: CASSQAFNQPQHF.

The rearrangement uses TRBV7-2 and TRBJ2-3; D is possibly TRBD1 (6 bases). The CDR3 has 15 amino acids. The germline gives CDR1 SGHTA, CDR2 FQGNSA. The V end was cut by 2 bases, the J end by 1 base, with 10 bases between. CDR3: CASSLLNRGTDTQYF. As DNA, the CDR3 is TGTGCCAGCAGCTTACTGAACAGGGGCACAGATACGCAGTATTTT.

The rearrangement joins TRBV27 to TRBJ1-2; TRBD1 aligns across 12 bases. The CDR3 has 15 amino acids. V lost 4 bases, J lost 10 bases, and 10 bases stayed unmatched. CDR1 MNHEY and CDR2 SMNVEV come from the germline V gene (reference sequence). The CDR3 sequence is CASSSPFGTGGLYTF. CDR3 in DNA: TGTGCCAGCAGTTCGCCCTTTGGGACAGGGGGCCTCTACACCTTC.

This clone was seen a few times. V gene TRBV5-1 combines with J gene TRBJ2-5; D unresolved. V lost 3 bases and J 1 base, leaving 7 bases between the germline ends. Germline V gene sequence: CDR1 SGHRS, CDR2 YFSETQ. The CDR3 contains 13 residues. As DNA, the CDR3 is TGCGCCAGCAGCTCCTCCAGCCAAGAGACCCAGTACTTC. Its translation is CASSSSSQETQYF.

This chain connects TRBV5-1 to TRBJ2-7, with 9 positions matching TRBD1. This CDR3 spans 15 amino acids. The V gene end was trimmed by 0 bases and the J gene end by 4 bases; junction bases not matched to a gene: 5. The germline gives CDR1 SGHRS, CDR2 YFSETQ. The CDR3 protein is CASSLDTGGVYEQYF. Here the CDR3 DNA reads TGCGCCAGCAGCTTGGATACAGGGGGCGTATACGAGCAGTACTTC.